The present TCR beta chain was sequenced within a study of blood T cell repertoires in COVID-19. Study information: Nucleic acid was either cDNA or gDNA, and it came from T cells, B-cell-depleted T cells, or PBMCs.

Per the study methods: Scientists estimated how many nucleated cells there were by amplifying reference gene primers. Here immunoSEQ multiplex PCR was the method, and the copy in TCRdb shows in-frame clones only, minus some. Clonal size and the V and J genes are those of that table, whereas D and trimming came from the DNA. The data hold roughly 430,000 clones, with about 88% observed a single time. Cohort assignment relied on participant-reported clinical history. Exposed enrollees had met someone with a PCR-confirmed or clinician-diagnosed COVID-19 case at some point within the 2 weeks before study entry. Losses at the gene ends were 3 bases for V and 3 bases for J; bases not matched to a gene: 14. This CDR3 spans 18 amino acids. Per germline, CDR1 SQVTM and CDR2 ANQGSEA. This clone was counted once.

This chain links TRBV29-1 with TRBJ1-2, with 12 nucleotides matching TRBD1. Sequenced sample: PBMCs or T cells enriched from blood (not recorded which). The TCR originated in a young woman who had been exposed to COVID-19. As DNA, the CDR3 is TGCAGCGTTGACGTGCTGGGGCCGGGGACAGGGGGCGACTATGGCTACACCTTC. Translating gives CSVDVLGPGTGGDYGYTF.